These T cell receptor beta chains were read from a single sample in a study of tumor and adjacent non-tumor tissue in lung cancer. TCRdb recomputed calls from the multiplex PCR reads with MiXCR, one row per CDR3 protein. The sample records about 200,000 distinct CDR3 sequences, 71% being singletons. The sequenced sample was lung tumor tissue. The receptors were sampled from a man between 60 and 75 years old with non-small cell lung cancer. Both conserved end residues are part of each CDR3. D genes are given only for firm matches. Where a row states a size, it is once, few, many or the class of an expanded clone; other rows omit it.

NA | TRBJ2-1 | TRBV11-2 | TRBD2 | 15 | TGTTCCAGCAGCTTAGTGGGACTAGGTACCGAAGAACAGTTCTTC | CSSSLVGLGTEEQFF
many | TRBJ2-5 | TRBV20-1 | TRBD1 | 14 | TGCAGTGCTCGGGACAGGGAGGGGGAAGAGACCCAGTACTTC | CSARDREGEETQYF
NA | TRBJ1-2 | TRBV5-6 | NA | 16 | TGTGCCAGCAGCTTCGGGTACGCGGGGCTACTCTATGCCTACACCTTC | CASSFGYAGLLYAYTF
NA | TRBJ2-5 | TRBV4-2 | NA | 15 | TGTGCCAGCAGCCAAAAACCGGGCCCATCGGAAACCCAGTACTTC | CASSQKPGPSETQYF
NA | TRBJ1-2 | TRBV29-1 | TRBD1 | 14 | TGCAGTGTTCTCCACACCGGGACAGGGGATGGCTACATCTTC | CSVLHTGTGDGYIF
NA | TRBJ1-2 | TRBV20-1 | TRBD1 | 14 | TGCAGTGCTAGAATGACAGGGCTGGATGGTGGCTACACCTTC | CSARMTGLDGGYTF
NA | TRBJ1-5 | TRBV5-4 | NA | 11 | TGTGCCAGCAGCTTTAGGCAGCCCCAGCAATTT | CASSFRQPQQF
NA | TRBJ1-2 | TRBV4-2 | NA | 18 | TGTGCAAGCAGCCAGAATAGAGTCGGGGCCAGGGGAGTCTATGGCTACACCTTC | CASSQNRVGARGVYGYTF
NA | TRBJ2-7 | TRBV10-2 | TRBD1 | 15 | TGCGCCAGCAGTGGACAGGGGGCAAGCTCCTACGAGCAGTACTTC | CASSGQGASSYEQYF
NA | TRBJ2-3 | TRBV20-1 | TRBD2 | 16 | TGCAGTACTAGGGGACTAGCGGGAACTAGCACAGATACGCAGTATTTT | CSTRGLAGTSTDTQYF
NA | TRBJ1-6 | TRBV24-1 | TRBD1 | 13 | TGTGCCACCAGTCGGACAGGGAATTCACCCCTCCACTTT | CATSRTGNSPLHF
NA | TRBJ1-2 | TRBV5-4 | NA | 14 | TGTGCCAATACCCAACTACAGGCTAACTATGGCTACACCTTC | CANTQLQANYGYTF
NA | TRBJ1-5 | TRBV12-3/TRBV12-4 | NA | 14 | TGTGCCGGCAGTCCCTCCGAGGGAGGTCAGCCCCAGCATTTT | CAGSPSEGGQPQHF
few | TRBJ2-7 | TRBV7-9 | NA | 16 | TGTGCCAGCAGCTCCCCCCGGGCGGGGGCAAAGGACGAGCAGTACTTC | CASSSPRAGAKDEQYF
many | TRBJ2-1 | TRBV6-1 | TRBD2 | 14 | TGTGCCAGCAGCCCGGGACTAGCGGTTGATGAGCAGTTCTTC | CASSPGLAVDEQFF
few | TRBJ2-7 | TRBV20-1 | NA | 15 | TGCAGTGCTAGAGCGTCTGTTGGGTATTCGGACGAGCAGTACTTC | CSARASVGYSDEQYF
NA | TRBJ2-3 | TRBV29-1 | NA | 13 | TGCAGCAGCCGGGACTTCAACACGGAGACGCAGTATTTT | CSSRDFNTETQYF
NA | TRBJ2-2 | TRBV6-2/TRBV6-3 | NA | 14 | TGTGCCAGCAGTTACGCCGGAAGGACCTGGGAGCTGTTTTTT | CASSYAGRTWELFF